Following are 4 T cell receptor beta chains from one sample sequenced in a study of blood T cell repertoires in COVID-19. Assay: immunoSEQ multiplex PCR; the TCRdb copy retains only in-frame clones and omits some. The sample holds roughly 160,000 clones, about 83% seen once. The source material was peripheral blood. The receptors were sampled from a woman aged 80 or older with acute or convalescent COVID-19.

This chain joins TRBV4-1 and TRBJ1-6, with TRBD1 matching 8 bases. The trim removed 0 bases at V and 11 bases at J, leaving 6 bases unmatched. CDR3 length: 15 residues. CDR1 and CDR2 (germline): MGHRA, YSYEKL. Here the CDR3 reads CASSQDRTGLTPLHF. Here the CDR3 DNA reads TGCGCCAGCAGCCAAGATCGGACAGGGTTGACACCCCTCCACTTT.

The chain couples TRBV2 to TRBJ2-5, with D perhaps TRBD2 (7 bases). The CDR3 is 14 amino acids. CDR1 is SNHLY, CDR2 FYNNEI, per germline. V was pared by 2 bases and J by 5 bases, with 12 bases between. Here the CDR3 DNA reads TGTGCCAGCAGTGAACAAGCGGGACACGAGACCCAGTACTTC. Its translation is CASSEQAGHETQYF. The full variable domain, its missing parts supplied by reference TRBV2 and TRBJ2-5, is EPEVTQTPSHQVTQMGQEVILRCVPISNHLYFYWYRQILGQKVEFLVSFYNNEISEKSEIFDDQFSVERPDGSNFTLKIRSTKLEDSAMYFCASSEQAGHETQYFGPGTRLLVL.

The gene calls are TRBV27 and TRBJ1-1, with 9 bases that match TRBD1. The CDR3 covers 15 residues. Trimming cost V 6 bases and J 5 bases; bases outside gene matches: 10. Germline CDR1 and CDR2: MNHEY and SMNVEV (reference sequence). The CDR3 sequence: CASSPLGQGWTEAFF. For the CDR3, the DNA is TGTGCCAGCAGCCCTCTAGGACAGGGGTGGACTGAAGCTTTCTTT.

The chain carries TRBV25-1 and TRBJ1-1, with D perhaps matching TRBD1 (5 bases). Trimming took 6 bases from V and 1 from J, leaving 12 bases between them. Germline CDR1 is MGHDK and CDR2 is SYGVNS. This CDR3 contains 14 residues. For the CDR3, the DNA is TGTGCCAGCAGCAAATCAGGGCAGAACACTGAAGCTTTCTTT. It encodes CASSKSGQNTEAFF.